A selection of T cell receptor beta chains follows, all from one sample in a study of blood T cell repertoires in COVID-19. Profiling relied on immunoSEQ multiplex PCR, and the TCRdb table lists in-frame clones only, not all of them. The data contain 290,000 or so clones, roughly nine tenths of them seen just once; the ten biggest clones take up roughly 3%. Sequenced material: PBMCs or T cells enriched from blood (not recorded which). The receptors were gathered from a woman between 18 and 30 years old who had recovered from COVID-19. Both conserved end residues are part of each CDR3. Fields, in order: D gene, J gene, clone size, V gene, CDR3 protein, CDR3 DNA. The D gene is left open where the match is weak. Part of the rows lack a size; the others show once, few, many or a class for expanded clones.

TRBD1 TRBJ1-1 - TRBV25-1 CASSEGQGKAFF TGTGCCAGCAGTGAAGGACAGGGCAAAGCTTTCTTT
- TRBJ2-7 - TRBV5-5 CASTWRIYEQYF TGTGCCAGCACGTGGCGGATCTACGAGCAGTACTTC
TRBD1 TRBJ2-1 - TRBV19 CASSVEDRPTYNEQFF TGTGCCAGTAGTGTTGAGGACAGGCCGACCTACAATGAGCAGTTCTTC
- TRBJ2-2 - TRBV2 CASRQAGELFF TGTGCCAGTCGACAGGCCGGGGAGCTGTTTTTT
TRBD2 TRBJ2-1 - TRBV19 CASSMHGGFDEQFF TGTGCCAGTAGTATGCACGGGGGGTTCGATGAGCAGTTCTTC
TRBD1 TRBJ1-5 few TRBV28 CASSLRWARGSNQPQHF TGTGCCAGCAGTCTCCGGTGGGCCAGGGGGAGCAATCAGCCCCAGCATTTT
TRBD1 TRBJ2-7 - TRBV5-1 CASSSTGATYEQYF TGCGCCAGCAGCTCGACAGGGGCGACCTACGAGCAGTACTTC
TRBD1 TRBJ2-2 - TRBV9 CASKPGQGLPGELFF TGTGCCAGCAAACCGGGACAGGGGTTACCCGGGGAGCTGTTTTTT
- TRBJ1-1 once TRBV7-2 CASSSKNTEAFF TGTGCCAGCAGCTCAAAGAACACTGAAGCTTTCTTT
TRBD1 TRBJ1-2 - TRBV2 CANTPRTGVIGYTF TGTGCCAACACCCCGAGGACAGGGGTGATAGGCTACACCTTC
TRBD1 TRBJ1-6 - TRBV10-3 CAISQGQGNSPLHF TGTGCCATCAGTCAGGGACAGGGGAATTCACCCCTCCACTTT
TRBD2 TRBJ2-7 - TRBV28 CASSFHPGGTSGIYEQYF TGTGCCAGCAGTTTTCATCCAGGGGGGACTAGCGGTATCTACGAGCAGTACTTC
- TRBJ1-1 - TRBV5-5 CASSSPGEGGTEAFF TGTGCCAGCAGCTCCCCCGGGGAGGGCGGAACTGAAGCTTTCTTT
- TRBJ1-5 - TRBV6-2/TRBV6-3 CASSFSRAANQPQHF TGTGCCAGCAGTTTTTCCAGGGCGGCTAATCAGCCCCAGCATTTT
- TRBJ1-6 few TRBV7-3 CASSRQASSPLHF TGTGCCAGCAGTCGACAGGCGTCTTCACCCCTCCACTTT
- TRBJ1-5 once TRBV5-1 CASSPGYLVGNQPQHF TGCGCCAGCAGTCCGGGGTATTTAGTTGGGAATCAGCCCCAGCATTTT
- TRBJ2-6 - TRBV28 CASSSAVQGSSEGGSGANVLTF TGTGCCAGCAGTTCGGCAGTTCAGGGCAGCTCCGAAGGGGGTTCTGGGGCCAACGTCCTGACTTTC
TRBD1 TRBJ1-4 once TRBV5-1 CASSFGQGNEKLFF TGCGCCAGCAGCTTCGGACAGGGTAACGAAAAACTGTTTTTT
TRBD2 TRBJ2-3 once TRBV18 CASSPPASGMTDTQYF TGTGCCAGCTCACCACCGGCTAGCGGGATGACAGATACGCAGTATTTT
TRBD1 TRBJ2-2 - TRBV24-1 CATSEGDRGRTGELFF TGTGCCACCAGTGAGGGAGACAGGGGGCGGACCGGGGAGCTGTTTTTT
TRBD2 TRBJ2-1 - TRBV7-9 CASSATSGEYNEQFF TGTGCCAGCAGCGCTACTAGCGGGGAGTACAATGAGCAGTTCTTC
TRBD1 TRBJ2-7 - TRBV7-8 CASSATGGRAYEQYF TGTGCCAGCAGCGCGACAGGGGGCAGGGCCTACGAGCAGTACTTC
- TRBJ1-5 - TRBV19 CASSIEYRDQPQHF TGTGCCAGTAGTATTGAGTACAGGGACCAGCCCCAGCATTTT
- TRBJ2-7 - TRBV6-2/TRBV6-3 CASSYLQGGEQYF TGTGCCAGCAGTTACCTACAGGGCGGCGAGCAGTACTTC
TRBD1 TRBJ2-7 few TRBV5-1 CASSFKTGGGYEQYF TGCGCCAGCAGCTTCAAGACAGGGGGCGGTTACGAGCAGTACTTC
- TRBJ1-4 few TRBV7-9 CASSPRDPTNEKLFF TGTGCCAGCAGCCCCAGGGATCCAACTAATGAAAAACTGTTTTTT
TRBD1 TRBJ2-1 - TRBV19 CASGDSNSYNEQFF TGTGCCAGTGGGGACAGTAACTCCTACAATGAGCAGTTCTTC
- TRBJ1-4 - TRBV18 CASSPPGASATNEKLFF TGTGCCAGCTCACCACCGGGGGCATCTGCAACTAATGAAAAACTGTTTTTT
TRBD2 TRBJ2-7 - TRBV10-3 CAISDSASGRAHEQYF TGTGCCATCAGTGACTCGGCTAGCGGGAGGGCCCACGAGCAGTACTTC
- TRBJ2-2 once TRBV7-2 CASSGGTGFPGELFF TGTGCCAGCAGCGGGGGAACAGGGTTCCCCGGGGAGCTGTTTTTT
- TRBJ1-3 - TRBV28 CASSRSGEARSGNTIYF TGTGCCAGCAGTCGAAGCGGGGAGGCACGCTCTGGAAACACCATATATTTT
- TRBJ2-1 - TRBV7-8 CASSFSGNGNNEQFF TGTGCCAGCAGCTTTAGCGGAAACGGTAACAATGAGCAGTTCTTC
TRBD2 TRBJ2-3 few TRBV6-2/TRBV6-3 CASSPSGSETDTQYF TGTGCCAGCAGTCCCAGCGGGAGTGAGACAGATACGCAGTATTTT
TRBD1 TRBJ1-6 - TRBV6-2/TRBV6-3 CASSRGQYNSPLHF TGTGCCAGCAGCCGGGGACAGTATAATTCACCCCTCCACTTT
TRBD1 TRBJ2-1 - TRBV5-8 CASSLNRDRVFDEQFF TGTGCCAGCAGCTTGAACCGGGACAGGGTTTTTGATGAGCAGTTCTTC
- TRBJ2-1 - TRBV5-1 CASSLGVASNEQFF TGCGCCAGCAGCTTGGGGGTAGCGAGTAATGAGCAGTTCTTC
TRBD2 TRBJ2-1 - TRBV4-1 CASTRTSGGISSYNEQFF TGCGCCAGCACCCGGACTAGCGGGGGGATAAGCTCCTACAATGAGCAGTTCTTC
- TRBJ2-7 - TRBV19 CASSPLGRSSYEQYF TGTGCCAGTAGCCCCCTCGGAAGGAGCTCCTACGAGCAGTACTTC
- TRBJ2-1 - TRBV10-3 CAISRTDSSYNEQFF TGTGCCATCAGTCGGACCGACAGCTCCTACAATGAGCAGTTCTTC
- TRBJ1-1 - TRBV27 CASSPRDLRRVAPNTEAFF TGTGCCAGCAGTCCGAGGGACTTAAGGAGGGTCGCACCGAACACTGAAGCTTTCTTT
TRBD2 TRBJ2-1 - TRBV27 CASRLSGRPHEQFF TGTGCCAGCAGGCTTAGCGGGAGACCGCATGAGCAGTTCTTC
- TRBJ1-6 - TRBV27 CASSSGVRNSPLHF TGTGCCAGCAGTTCCGGGGTTCGTAATTCACCCCTCCACTTT
- TRBJ2-1 - TRBV7-2 CASSFSVRAEQFF TGTGCCAGCAGTTTTAGCGTTAGGGCTGAGCAGTTCTTC